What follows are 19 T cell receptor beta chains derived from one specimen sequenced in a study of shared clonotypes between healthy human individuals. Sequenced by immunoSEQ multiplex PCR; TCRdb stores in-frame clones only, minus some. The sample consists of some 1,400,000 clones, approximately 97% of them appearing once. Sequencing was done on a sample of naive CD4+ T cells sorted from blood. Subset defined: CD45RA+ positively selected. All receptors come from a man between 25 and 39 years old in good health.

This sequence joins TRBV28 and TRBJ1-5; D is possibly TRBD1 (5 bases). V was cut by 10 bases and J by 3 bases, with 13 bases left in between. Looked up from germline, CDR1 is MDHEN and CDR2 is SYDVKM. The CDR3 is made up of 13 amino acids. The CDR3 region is CATAGMINQPQHF. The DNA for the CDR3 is TGTGCCACTGCAGGGATGATCAATCAGCCCCAGCATTTT.

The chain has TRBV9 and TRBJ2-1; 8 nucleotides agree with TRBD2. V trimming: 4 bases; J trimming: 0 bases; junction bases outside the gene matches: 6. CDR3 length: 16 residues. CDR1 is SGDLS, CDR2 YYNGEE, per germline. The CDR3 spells CASSPTSESSYNEQFF. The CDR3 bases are TGTGCCAGCAGCCCGACTAGCGAGAGCTCCTACAATGAGCAGTTCTTC.

The chain's CDR3 is CSVEGGGRETQYF. The CDR3 nucleotides read TGCAGCGTTGAGGGAGGGGGAAGAGAGACCCAGTACTTC. This rearrangement joins TRBV29-1 to TRBJ2-5; the D gene is possibly TRBD2 (7 bases). V shed 3 bases and J shed 4 bases, with 12 bases lying between them. Germline CDR1 is SQVTM and CDR2 is ANQGSEA. The CDR3 length is 13 residues. Together with reference TRBV29-1 and TRBJ2-5, the CDR3 gives the full variable domain: SAVISQKPSRDICQRGTSLTIQCQVDSQVTMMFWYRQQPGQSLTLIATANQGSEATYESGFVIDKFPISRPNLTFSTLTVSNMSPEDSSIYLCSVEGGGRETQYFGPGTRLLVL.

The CDR3 sequence is CASSLFEGDSSEQFF. CDR3 nucleotides: TGTGCCAGCAGTTTATTTGAGGGAGATTCGAGTGAGCAGTTCTTC. The J gene is TRBJ2-1, the V gene TRBV28, with D perhaps matching TRBD2 (5 bases). Trimming left V 1 base short and J 9 bases short, with 16 bases between. Germline V CDR1 and CDR2: MDHEN, SYDVKM. The CDR3 totals 15 residues.

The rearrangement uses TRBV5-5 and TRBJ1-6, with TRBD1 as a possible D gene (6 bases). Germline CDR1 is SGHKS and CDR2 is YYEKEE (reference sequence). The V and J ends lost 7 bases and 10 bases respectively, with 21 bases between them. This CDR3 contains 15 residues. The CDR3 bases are TGTGCCAGCTTACCAACTTTGGGGGCGGGATCACCCCTCCACTTT. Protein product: CASLPTLGAGSPLHF.

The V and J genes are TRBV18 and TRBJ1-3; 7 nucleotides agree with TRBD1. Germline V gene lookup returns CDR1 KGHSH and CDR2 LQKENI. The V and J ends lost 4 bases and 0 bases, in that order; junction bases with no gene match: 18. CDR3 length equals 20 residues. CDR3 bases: TGTGCCAGCTCACTTCGTCGCGTAGACTTTTCAGGGGGCTCTGGAAACACCATATATTTT. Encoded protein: CASSLRRVDFSGGSGNTIYF.

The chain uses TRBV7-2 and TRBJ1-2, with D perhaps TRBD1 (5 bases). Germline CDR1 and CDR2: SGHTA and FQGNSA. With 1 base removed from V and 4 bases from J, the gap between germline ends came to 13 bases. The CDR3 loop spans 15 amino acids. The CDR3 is CASSLGLRDFYGYTF. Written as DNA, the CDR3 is TGTGCCAGCAGCTTAGGCCTTCGGGACTTCTATGGCTACACCTTC.

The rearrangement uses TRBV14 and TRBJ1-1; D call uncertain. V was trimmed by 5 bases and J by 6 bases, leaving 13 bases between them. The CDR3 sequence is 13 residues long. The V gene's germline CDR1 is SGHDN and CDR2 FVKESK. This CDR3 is CASSIQTASEAFF. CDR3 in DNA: TGTGCCAGCAGCATACAGACGGCCTCTGAAGCTTTCTTT.

CDR3 protein: CASSDLRGSTDTQYF. CDR3 DNA: TGTGCCAGCAGTGACCTGAGAGGGAGCACAGATACGCAGTATTTT. The rearrangement links TRBV2 to TRBJ2-3; D is perhaps TRBD2 (5 bases). V was cut by 3 bases and J by 0 bases, with 10 bases left in between. Looked up from germline, CDR1 is SNHLY and CDR2 is FYNNEI. There are 15 residues in the CDR3.

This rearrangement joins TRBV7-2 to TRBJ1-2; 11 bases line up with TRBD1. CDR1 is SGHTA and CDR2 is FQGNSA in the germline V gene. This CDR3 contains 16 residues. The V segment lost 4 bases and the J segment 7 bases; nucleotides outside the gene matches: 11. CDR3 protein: CASSSLNTGTGGGYTF. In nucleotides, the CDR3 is TGTGCCAGCAGCTCTCTAAATACCGGGACAGGGGGTGGCTACACCTTC.

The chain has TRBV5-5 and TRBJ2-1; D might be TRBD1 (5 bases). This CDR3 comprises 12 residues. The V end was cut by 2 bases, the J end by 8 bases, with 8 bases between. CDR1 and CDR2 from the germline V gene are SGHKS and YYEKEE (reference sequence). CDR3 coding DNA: TGTGCCAGCAGCTTTCCAGGGTATGAGCAGTTCTTC. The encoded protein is CASSFPGYEQFF.

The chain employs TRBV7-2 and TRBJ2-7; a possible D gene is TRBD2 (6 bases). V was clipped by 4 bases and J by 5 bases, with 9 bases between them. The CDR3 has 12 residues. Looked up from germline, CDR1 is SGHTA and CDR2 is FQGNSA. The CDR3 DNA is TGTGCCAGCAGCTCGGGGAGGAACGAGCAGTACTTC. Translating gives CASSSGRNEQYF.

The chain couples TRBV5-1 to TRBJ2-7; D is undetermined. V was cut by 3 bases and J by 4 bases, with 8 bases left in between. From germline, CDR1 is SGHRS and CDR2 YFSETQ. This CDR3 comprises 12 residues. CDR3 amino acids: CASSSAEYEQYF. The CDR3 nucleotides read TGCGCCAGCAGCTCGGCTGAGTACGAGCAGTACTTC.

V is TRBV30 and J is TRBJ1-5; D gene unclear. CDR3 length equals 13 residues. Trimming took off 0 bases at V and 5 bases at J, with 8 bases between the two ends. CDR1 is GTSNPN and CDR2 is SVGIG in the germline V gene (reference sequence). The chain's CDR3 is CAWSVEGHQPQHF. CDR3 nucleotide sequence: TGTGCCTGGAGTGTGGAGGGTCATCAGCCCCAGCATTTT.

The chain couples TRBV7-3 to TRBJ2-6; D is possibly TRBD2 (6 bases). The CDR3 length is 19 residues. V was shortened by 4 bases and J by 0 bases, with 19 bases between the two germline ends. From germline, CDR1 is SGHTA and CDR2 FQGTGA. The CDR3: CASSSDLLPGDSGANVLTF. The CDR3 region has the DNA TGTGCCAGCAGCTCAGATCTCCTACCGGGAGACTCTGGGGCCAACGTCCTGACTTTC.

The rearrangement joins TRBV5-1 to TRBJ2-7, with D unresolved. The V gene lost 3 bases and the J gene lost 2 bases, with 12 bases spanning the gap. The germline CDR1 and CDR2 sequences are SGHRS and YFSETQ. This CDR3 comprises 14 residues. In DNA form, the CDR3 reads TGCGCCAGCAGCTCCCTTCCTGCGACCTACGAGCAGTACTTC. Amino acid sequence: CASSSLPATYEQYF.

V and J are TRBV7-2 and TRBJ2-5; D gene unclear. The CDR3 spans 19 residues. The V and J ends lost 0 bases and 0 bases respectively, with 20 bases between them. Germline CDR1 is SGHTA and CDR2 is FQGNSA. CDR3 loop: CASSLAKLGQRMYQETQYF. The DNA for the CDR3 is TGTGCCAGCAGCTTAGCGAAGTTAGGTCAACGGATGTACCAAGAGACCCAGTACTTC.

The CDR3 DNA reads TGCAGCGTTGACCGGACAGGGGGTAACACCGGGGAGCTGTTTTTT. It yields the protein CSVDRTGGNTGELFF. The chain uses TRBV29-1 and TRBJ2-2; TRBD1 matches at 10 bases. The CDR3 is made up of 15 amino acids. With V trimmed by 3 bases and J by 2 bases, 3 bases remained unmatched. Germline CDR1 reads SQVTM; CDR2 reads ANQGSEA.

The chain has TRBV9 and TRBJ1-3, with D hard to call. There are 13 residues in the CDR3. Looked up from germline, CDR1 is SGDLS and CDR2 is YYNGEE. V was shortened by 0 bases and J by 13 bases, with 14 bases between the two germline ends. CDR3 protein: CASSVDLSPVIYF. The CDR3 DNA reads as TGTGCCAGCAGCGTAGATCTGTCCCCGGTGATATATTTT.